Listed here are 22 T cell receptor beta chains from one sample, sequenced in a study of Ad26.COV2.S vaccination and SARS-CoV-2 variants. Generated by immunoSEQ multiplex PCR, the TCRdb table keeps only in-frame clones and is missing some. The table has 410,000 or so clones, over 75% seen once. Stated treatment: about 20 received Ad26.COV2.S at low or high dose, single or two shots; 5 received placebo; per-sample allocation not given. Specimens were obtained on day 63 following the first vaccine or placebo injection. The material sequenced was peripheral blood, taken in a trial of Ad26.COV2.S vaccine versus placebo. These receptors all stem from a person between 18 and 65 years old who received the Ad26.COV2.S COVID-19 vaccine or a placebo.

The chain has TRBV3-1 (or the pseudogene TRBV3-2) and TRBJ2-3, with a possible D match to TRBD2 (5 bases). Germline-derived CDR1 and CDR2 are LGHDT and YNNKEL (reference sequence). CDR3 size: 13 residues. V was shortened by 0 bases and J by 8 bases, with 9 bases between the two germline ends. This CDR3 reads CASSQETSLTQYF. For the CDR3, the DNA is TGTGCCAGCAGCCAAGAAACTAGTCTTACGCAGTATTTT.

The chain links TRBV19 to TRBJ2-7, with D perhaps assigned TRBD1 or TRBD2 (5 bases each). The CDR3 loop spans 14 amino acids. Trimming took off 5 bases at V and 0 bases at J, with 11 bases between the two ends. CDR1 is LNHDA, CDR2 SQIVND, per germline (reference sequence). The CDR3 here is CASSRQLASYEQYF. The CDR3 DNA reads TGTGCCAGTAGTCGACAGCTAGCCTCCTACGAGCAGTACTTC. Drawing the rest from reference TRBV19 and TRBJ2-7, the complete variable domain is DGGITQSPKYLFRKEGQNVTLSCEQNLNHDAMYWYRQDPGQGLRLIYYSQIVNDFQKGDIAEGYSVSREKKESFPLTVTSAQKNPTAFYLCASSRQLASYEQYFGPGTRLTVT.

This clone was counted once. The rearrangement links TRBV19 to TRBJ2-3; D is possibly TRBD1 or TRBD2 (6 bases each). The CDR3 sequence is 13 residues long. The germline gives CDR1 LNHDA, CDR2 SQIVND (reference sequence). V shed 7 bases and J shed 0 bases, with 8 bases lying between them. This chain's CDR3 is CASNGGSTDTQYF. The CDR3, as DNA: TGTGCCAGTAACGGGGGCAGCACAGATACGCAGTATTTT.

DNA for the CDR3: TGCGCCAGCAGCTTGACTAGCGGGTTCCCCTACGAGCAGTACTTC. Translated: CASSLTSGFPYEQYF. This chain links TRBV5-1 with TRBJ2-7, with TRBD2 matching over 9 bases. CDR3 length: 15 amino acids. The V gene end was trimmed by 1 base and the J gene end by 2 bases; junction bases not matched to a gene: 4. CDR1 is SGHRS and CDR2 is YFSETQ in the germline V gene.

This sequence joins TRBV27 and TRBJ2-5, with 10 bases that match TRBD1. The CDR3 extends over 17 amino acids. The V and J ends lost 5 bases and 1 base, in that order; junction bases with no gene match: 10. Germline V lookup: CDR1 MNHEY, CDR2 SMNVEV (reference sequence). Here the CDR3 reads CASSPARQGAGQETQYF. The CDR3 DNA reads TGTGCCAGCAGTCCCGCCCGACAGGGGGCTGGCCAAGAGACCCAGTACTTC.

Only one count was recorded for this clone. The chain has TRBV12-3 or TRBV12-4 and TRBJ2-1; 7 bases are shared with TRBD1. V lost 1 base and J lost 8; bases outside the gene matches: 2. The CDR3 spans 13 residues. The CDR3 reads CASSLEQGDEQFF. In DNA form, the CDR3 reads TGTGCCAGCAGTTTAGAGCAGGGGGATGAGCAGTTCTTC.

The chain employs TRBV7-2 and TRBJ1-1; no clear D gene. This CDR3 comprises 15 residues. Germline V lookup: CDR1 SGHTA, CDR2 FQGNSA. Between the trimmed V and J ends, which lost 4 bases and 1 base, there was a span of 13 bases. The CDR3 is CASSSGPAPNTEAFF. CDR3 in DNA: TGTGCCAGCAGCTCCGGACCGGCTCCGAACACTGAAGCTTTCTTT.

The chain links TRBV11-1 to TRBJ1-1; no clear D. The CDR3 length is 15 residues. Trimming removed 3 bases at V and 1 base at J, with 12 bases between. Germline CDR1 is SGHAT and CDR2 is FQDESV (reference sequence). CDR3 sequence reads: CASSLFVRGNTEAFF. DNA for the CDR3: TGTGCCAGCAGCTTGTTCGTAAGAGGGAACACTGAAGCTTTCTTT.

The rearrangement uses TRBV11-2 and TRBJ1-2; the match to TRBD1 covers 8 bases. Germline assignment: CDR1 SGHAT and CDR2 FQNNGV. The CDR3 sequence is 15 residues long. V shed 4 bases, J shed 4 bases, and the junction held 8 bases outside the gene matches. The CDR3 DNA reads as TGTGCCAGCAGCTCCCTACAGGGGGAAGGCTATGGCTACACCTTC. Its protein product is CASSSLQGEGYGYTF.

The chain uses TRBV3-1 (or the pseudogene TRBV3-2) and TRBJ2-7, with 7 bases that match TRBD1. The ends lost 5 bases at V and 0 bases at J; junction bases unmatched: 7. The CDR3 is made up of 15 amino acids. Germline V gene sequence: CDR1 LGHDT, CDR2 YNNKEL (reference sequence). Here the CDR3 reads CASSEGQLFSYEQYF. The CDR3 region has the DNA TGTGCCAGCAGCGAGGGACAGTTGTTCTCCTACGAGCAGTACTTC.

The CDR3 region is CASSIVTGHYEQYF. The CDR3 region has the DNA TGTGCCAGTAGTATAGTAACCGGCCACTACGAGCAGTACTTC. The V gene is TRBV19, the J gene TRBJ2-7, with no clear D. Germline CDR1 and CDR2: LNHDA and SQIVND (reference sequence). The V end lost 1 base, the J end lost 3 bases, and 10 bases lay between the germline ends. The CDR3 is 14 residues long.

This chain connects TRBV4-1 to TRBJ2-5, with D perhaps matching TRBD2 (6 bases). The germline V gene has CDR1 MGHRA and CDR2 YSYEKL. The length of the CDR3 is 15 residues. V was trimmed by 2 bases and J by 3 bases, leaving 13 bases between them. The CDR3 protein is CASSQLGPGEETQYF. CDR3 DNA sequence: TGCGCCAGCAGCCAATTAGGACCGGGAGAAGAGACCCAGTACTTC.

V is TRBV6-2 or TRBV6-3 and J is TRBJ2-2, with TRBD1 matching 7 bases. V lost 2 bases to trimming and J lost 2 bases; unmatched junction nucleotides: 8. Germline V gene data show CDR1 as MNHEY and CDR2 as SVGEGT. The length of the CDR3 is 17 residues. CDR3 in amino acids: CASSYPSGTVNTGELFF. The CDR3 nucleotides are TGTGCCAGCAGTTACCCATCCGGGACAGTCAACACCGGGGAGCTGTTTTTT.

The chain couples TRBV7-9 to TRBJ2-7; maybe TRBD1 (6 bases). The CDR3 runs 14 residues. V gave up 5 bases and J gave up 0 bases, with 11 bases separating them. Germline CDR1 and CDR2: SEHNR and FQNEAQ (reference sequence). CDR3 sequence (DNA): TGTGCCAGCAGCCCGAGGGACAACTCCTACGAGCAGTACTTC. Encoded protein: CASSPRDNSYEQYF.

The rearrangement links TRBV30 to TRBJ1-2, with 9 bases that match TRBD1. In germline, CDR1 is GTSNPN, CDR2 SVGIG (reference sequence). The trim removed 3 bases at V and 1 base at J, leaving 3 bases unmatched. The CDR3 totals 14 residues. For the CDR3, the DNA is TGTGCCTGGAGAGCGGACAGGGGTAACTATGGCTACACCTTC. It specifies CAWRADRGNYGYTF.

The V call is TRBV5-1, the J call TRBJ2-2; D is tentatively TRBD1 or TRBD2 (6 bases each). CDR3 size: 17 residues. Trimming removed 6 bases from V and 3 bases from J, with 21 bases in between. In germline, CDR1 is SGHRS, CDR2 YFSETQ. The CDR3 bases are TGCGCCAGCACCCGGGGGCCCGGGGGTAGCGACACCGGGGAGCTGTTTTTT. This codes for CASTRGPGGSDTGELFF. Supplemented by reference TRBV5-1 and TRBJ2-2, the full variable domain reads KAGVTQTPRYLIKTRGQQVTLSCSPISGHRSVSWYQQTPGQGLQFLFEYFSETQRNKGNFPGRFSGRQFSNSRSEMNVSTLELGDSALYLCASTRGPGGSDTGELFFGEGSRLTVL.

The rearrangement links TRBV5-1 to TRBJ2-5; 8 bases line up with TRBD2. The CDR3 is 15 residues long. The V gene end was trimmed by 7 bases and the J gene end by 1 base; junction bases not matched to a gene: 9. The germline V gene encodes CDR1 SGHRS and CDR2 YFSETQ. Here the CDR3 DNA reads TGCGCCAGCTCACCGGGACTAGTGCCCCAAGAGACCCAGTACTTC. Its translation is CASSPGLVPQETQYF.

CDR3 sequence (DNA): TGTGCCAGCAGCTTTCCAGGGGGCCCAGATACGCAGTATTTT. Residues: CASSFPGGPDTQYF. This chain links TRBV11-2 with TRBJ2-3; TRBD1 matches at 8 bases. The junction had 3 bases not matched to a gene; V was cut back by 3 bases and J by 4 bases. Looked up from germline, CDR1 is SGHAT and CDR2 is FQNNGV. This CDR3 contains 14 residues.

The gene calls are TRBV9 and TRBJ2-6; no firm D call. The CDR3 has 21 amino acids. In germline, CDR1 is SGDLS, CDR2 YYNGEE. Trimming removed 2 bases from V and 2 bases from J, with 26 bases in between. CDR3 sequence: CASSVAAQRTPFIPGANVLTF. DNA of the CDR3: TGTGCCAGCAGCGTTGCAGCCCAGCGCACCCCCTTCATCCCTGGGGCCAACGTCCTGACTTTC. Complete variable domain (other parts from reference TRBV9 and TRBJ2-6): DSGVTQTPKHLITATGQRVTLRCSPRSGDLSVYWYQQSLDQGLQFLIQYYNGEERAKGNILERFSAQQFPDLHSELNLSSLELGDSALYFCASSVAAQRTPFIPGANVLTFGAGSRLTVL.

The chain links TRBV7-3 to TRBJ1-1, with D possibly TRBD1 on 5 matching bases. CDR3 size: 13 residues. In germline, CDR1 is SGHTA, CDR2 FQGTGA. The V end was cut by 0 bases, the J end by 4 bases, with 6 bases between. CDR3 bases: TGTGCCAGCAGCTTAACGGGGGTCACTGAAGCTTTCTTT. It encodes CASSLTGVTEAFF. The whole variable domain, filled in from reference TRBV7-3 and TRBJ1-1, reads GAGVSQTPSNKVTEKGKYVELRCDPISGHTALYWYRQSLGQGPEFLIYFQGTGAADDSGLPNDRFFAVRPEGSVSTLKIQRTERGDSAVYLCASSLTGVTEAFFGQGTRLTVV.

A few counts support this clone. The chain is built from TRBV7-2 and TRBJ2-2; no definite D call. The germline CDR1 and CDR2 sequences are SGHTA and FQGNSA. Trimming left V 2 bases short and J 4 bases short, with 5 bases between. The CDR3 loop spans 13 amino acids. CDR3 DNA: TGTGCCAGCAGCTTACTGCTCACCGGGGAGCTGTTTTTT. It encodes CASSLLLTGELFF.

The chain is built from TRBV28 and TRBJ2-3; 7 nucleotides agree with TRBD2. The V gene end was trimmed by 3 bases and the J gene end by 5 bases; junction bases not matched to a gene: 8. The germline gives CDR1 MDHEN, CDR2 SYDVKM. This CDR3 has 15 residues. CDR3 loop: CASSLRGLDRDTQYF. The CDR3 DNA reads as TGTGCCAGCAGTTTGCGAGGACTAGATAGAGATACGCAGTATTTT. The full variable domain, in which reference TRBV28 and TRBJ2-3 provide the parts outside the CDR3, is DVKVTQSSRYLVKRTGEKVFLECVQDMDHENMFWYRQDPGLGLRLIYFSYDVKMKEKGDIPEGYSVSREKKERFSLILESASTNQTSMYLCASSLRGLDRDTQYFGPGTRLTVL.